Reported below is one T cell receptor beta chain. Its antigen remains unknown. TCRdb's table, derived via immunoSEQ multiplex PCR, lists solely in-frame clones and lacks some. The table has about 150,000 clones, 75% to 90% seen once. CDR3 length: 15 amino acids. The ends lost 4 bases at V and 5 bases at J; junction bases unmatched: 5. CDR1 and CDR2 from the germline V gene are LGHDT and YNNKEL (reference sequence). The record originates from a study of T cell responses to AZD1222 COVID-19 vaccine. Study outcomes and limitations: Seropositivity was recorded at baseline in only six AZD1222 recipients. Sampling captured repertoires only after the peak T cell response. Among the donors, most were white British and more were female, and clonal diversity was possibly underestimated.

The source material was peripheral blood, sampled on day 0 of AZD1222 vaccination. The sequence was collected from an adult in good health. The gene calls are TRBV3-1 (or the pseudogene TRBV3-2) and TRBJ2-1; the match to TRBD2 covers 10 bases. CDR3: CASSPAGGANNEQFF. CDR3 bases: TGTGCCAGCAGCCCAGCGGGGGGGGCCAACAATGAGCAGTTCTTC.